A selection of T cell receptor beta chains follows, all from one sample in a study of T-cell reconstitution after alpha-beta-depleted transplantation in children. MiXCR was run by TCRdb on the PCR reads, yielding one entry per CDR3 protein. The table shows about 160,000 distinct CDR3 sequences, with roughly 10% occurring only once. This material consisted of PBMCs, taken before TCRalphabeta/CD19-depleted stem cell transplant. Source of these receptors: a boy aged 2 to 10 with acute myeloid leukemia, due to receive a stem cell transplant. CDR3s include the opening cysteine and the closing phenylalanine or tryptophan. Fields, in order: J gene, clone size, D gene, V gene, CDR3 DNA, CDR3 protein. A D gene is named only where the DNA matches it firmly. Clone size is given for some rows only: seen once, a few or many times, or a class if the clone is expanded.

TRBJ1-5,NA,NA,TRBV19,TGTGCCAGTAGTATTCCCCACAGGGACCGCAATCAGCCCCAGCATTTT,CASSIPHRDRNQPQHF
TRBJ2-7,many,NA,TRBV5-1,TGCGCCAGCAGCTTGGAGTCTCACGAGCAGTACTTC,CASSLESHEQYF
TRBJ1-2,NA,NA,TRBV20-1,TGCAGTGCTAGGGTCGTGGGGACTGGCTGGCCGTATGGCTACACCTTC,CSARVVGTGWPYGYTF
TRBJ2-1,many,NA,TRBV5-1,TGCGCCAGCAGCTTGTTGGACAGCCCTCATGAGCAGTTCTTC,CASSLLDSPHEQFF
TRBJ1-6,many,NA,TRBV20-1,TGCAGTGCCAGACCCGCCCGAAGAGTTGGGGCACCCCTCCACTTT,CSARPARRVGAPLHF
TRBJ1-1,many,NA,TRBV12-3/TRBV12-4,TGTGCCAGCAGTTTCGGTGCCGTTGGAAGAGCTTTCTTT,CASSFGAVGRAFF
TRBJ2-2,many,TRBD2,TRBV6-5,TGTGCCAGCAGTTACTCGAGCGGGGGCCCTTTTGGGGAGCTGTTTTTT,CASSYSSGGPFGELFF
TRBJ2-7,many,NA,TRBV5-1,TGCGCCAGCAGCCTTGGACTTCAAACCTACGAGCAGTACTTC,CASSLGLQTYEQYF
TRBJ2-7,many,NA,TRBV12-3/TRBV12-4,TGTGCCAGCAGCCCCGGGTACGAGCAGTACTTC,CASSPGYEQYF
TRBJ1-2,few,NA,TRBV20-1,TGCAGTGCTAGAGATGCAGTGATTAACTATGGCTACACCTTC,CSARDAVINYGYTF
TRBJ2-1,NA,TRBD2,TRBV12-3/TRBV12-4,TGTGCCAGCAGAGGGACTAGCGGGAGTAAAGGCGATGAGCAGTTCTTC,CASRGTSGSKGDEQFF
TRBJ1-1,many,NA,TRBV5-6,TGTGCCAGCAGCTTGACAACAGGGTGGTCTGAAGCTTTCTTT,CASSLTTGWSEAFF
TRBJ1-5,many,TRBD1,TRBV6-1,TGTGCCAGCAGTAGAGAACAGGGGAATCAGCCCCAGCATTTT,CASSREQGNQPQHF
TRBJ1-4,many,NA,TRBV5-1,TGCGCCAGCAGCTTGACCTCAACTAATGAAAAACTGTTTTTT,CASSLTSTNEKLFF
TRBJ2-5,many,TRBD1,TRBV5-1,TGCGCCAGCAGCTTGGGTAGGGGGCCATTAGGAGAAGAGACCCAGTACTTC,CASSLGRGPLGEETQYF
TRBJ2-1,many,TRBD2,TRBV15,TGTGCCACCTCCGACCCTAGCGGGGGGGGTATTGAGCAGTTCTTC,CATSDPSGGGIEQFF
TRBJ1-2,many,NA,TRBV4-1,TGCGCCAGCAGCCAAGATAGGCTCCGACGGGAAAACTATGGCTACACCTTC,CASSQDRLRRENYGYTF
TRBJ1-1,many,NA,TRBV5-1,TGCGCCAGCAGCTTGGAGGGGGGGACGGCAGCTTTCTTT,CASSLEGGTAAFF
TRBJ1-1,many,NA,TRBV25-1,TGTGCCAGTGAACCGGGGGGGAACACTGAAGCTTTCTTT,CASEPGGNTEAFF
TRBJ2-5,NA,NA,TRBV6-1,TGTGCCAGCAGTGGGGGGGGGCTAAAAGAGACCCAGTACTTC,CASSGGGLKETQYF
TRBJ2-3,many,NA,TRBV20-1,TGCAGTGCTCGCAGCGGACCCGGCACAGATACGCAGTATTTT,CSARSGPGTDTQYF
TRBJ2-3,many,NA,TRBV5-1,TGCGCCAGCAGCTTGGCCGCAGGGCCGGACGTCGATACGCAGTATTTT,CASSLAAGPDVDTQYF
TRBJ2-4,many,NA,TRBV24-1,TGTGCCACCAGTGATTTGAGGCAGGGGTTTGACAAAAACATTCAGTACTTC,CATSDLRQGFDKNIQYF
TRBJ1-4,many,NA,TRBV5-6,TGTGCCAGCAGCTTATACCCTAGAGTGGATGAAAAACTGTTTTTT,CASSLYPRVDEKLFF
TRBJ2-3,many,TRBD2,TRBV28,TGTGCCAGCAGTTTATTTTCGGGAGGGCCCACAGATACGCAGTATTTT,CASSLFSGGPTDTQYF
TRBJ1-3,NA,NA,TRBV30,TGTGCCTGGAGAATCCCAGGCTCTGGAAACACCATATATTTT,CAWRIPGSGNTIYF
TRBJ1-5,many,NA,TRBV4-1,TGCGCCAGCAGCCAAGTGCCCTCTCAGCCCCAGCATTTT,CASSQVPSQPQHF
TRBJ2-3,many,NA,TRBV15,TGTGCCACCAGCAGCCCTAGGCTCCGGCTAGGTACGTCTGCAGATACGCAGTATTTT,CATSSPRLRLGTSADTQYF
TRBJ2-3,many,NA,TRBV12-3/TRBV12-4,TGTGCCAGCACCAGGGGCCCAGATACGCAGTATTTT,CASTRGPDTQYF